A selection of T cell receptor beta chains follows, all from one sample in a study of CD4 T cells in relation to SARS-CoV-2 and coronaviruses. Profiled with immunoSEQ multiplex PCR; TCRdb holds only in-frame clones, not every one. The table shows some 40,000 clones, with approximately 83% occurring only once. The specimen sequenced was memory CD4+ T cells from PBMCs. All receptors derive from an adult with COVID-19. Each CDR3 is given with its conserved first and last residue. D genes are given only for firm matches. A clone size is listed for some rows: how often the clone was seen (once, few, many), or a class if it is expanded.

V gene	clone size	D gene	J gene	CDR3 protein	CDR3 DNA
TRBV5-6	NA	NA	TRBJ2-5	CASSLGSLGIQETQYF	TGTGCCAGCAGCTTGGGCAGTCTAGGGATCCAAGAGACCCAGTACTTC
TRBV7-2	NA	NA	TRBJ2-1	CASRQGRVGSYNEQFF	TGTGCCAGCAGGCAAGGGAGAGTTGGGTCCTACAATGAGCAGTTCTTC
TRBV30	NA	NA	TRBJ1-4	CAWSVARGAATNEKLFF	TGTGCCTGGAGTGTAGCCCGGGGGGCTGCAACTAATGAAAAACTGTTTTTT
TRBV3-1/TRBV3-2	few	TRBD1	TRBJ2-3	CASSQEGQGASSRVTQYF	TGTGCCAGCAGCCAAGAGGGACAGGGGGCGAGTTCGAGGGTTACGCAGTATTTT
TRBV5-1	NA	NA	TRBJ1-5	CASSLGGFDQPQHF	TGCGCCAGCAGCTTGGGGGGTTTTGATCAGCCCCAGCATTTT
TRBV19	NA	TRBD1	TRBJ2-3	CATHPDRATDTQYF	TGTGCCACCCACCCCGACAGGGCGACAGATACGCAGTATTTT
TRBV11-3	NA	NA	TRBJ1-1	CASSSGQDTEAFF	TGTGCCAGCAGCTCCGGGCAGGACACTGAAGCTTTCTTT
TRBV18	NA	NA	TRBJ2-5	CASSPLSSRNQETQYF	TGTGCCAGCTCACCGCTCTCGTCCCGAAACCAAGAGACCCAGTACTTC
TRBV19	NA	TRBD2	TRBJ2-7	CATGTTSGSLKGRYEQYF	TGTGCCACCGGAACGACTAGCGGGAGTCTTAAAGGGAGGTACGAGCAGTACTTC
TRBV7-8	NA	NA	TRBJ1-1	CASSLLLGTEAFF	TGTGCCAGCAGCTTATTGTTGGGCACTGAAGCTTTCTTT
TRBV5-1	NA	NA	TRBJ2-4	CASSQGGTQTNIQYF	TGCGCCAGCAGCCAGGGTGGGACCCAAACAAACATTCAGTACTTC
TRBV7-3	few	TRBD2	TRBJ2-1	CASSLGAGSANEQFF	TGTGCCAGCAGCTTAGGAGCGGGATCGGCCAATGAGCAGTTCTTC
TRBV29-1	NA	NA	TRBJ1-1	CSVDFAPPNTEAFF	TGCAGCGTTGATTTCGCCCCACCGAACACTGAAGCTTTCTTT
TRBV7-2	NA	NA	TRBJ2-3	CASSLRGQPGDTQYF	TGTGCCAGCAGCTTGCGGGGCCAGCCCGGAGATACGCAGTATTTT
TRBV10-2	NA	NA	TRBJ2-1	CASSRLEGNEQFF	TGCGCCAGCAGTCGACTAGAGGGCAATGAGCAGTTCTTC
TRBV10-3	NA	NA	TRBJ2-3	CAISGGGLTDTQYF	TGTGCCATCAGTGGCGGCGGACTCACAGATACGCAGTATTTT
TRBV27	NA	NA	TRBJ1-4	CASSSQPTTNEKLFF	TGTGCCAGCAGTTCGCAACCTACAACTAATGAAAAACTGTTTTTT
TRBV2	NA	TRBD1	TRBJ1-5	CASTRQGVDQPQHF	TGTGCCAGCACCAGACAGGGTGTCGATCAGCCCCAGCATTTT
TRBV4-1	NA	NA	TRBJ2-5	CASSQVSPQETQYF	TGCGCCAGCAGCCAAGTGTCTCCCCAAGAGACCCAGTACTTC
TRBV7-2	NA	NA	TRBJ1-6	CASSYGGGSTPLHF	TGTGCCAGCAGCTATGGAGGGGGATCAACACCTCTCCACTTT
TRBV6-5	NA	TRBD1	TRBJ2-3	CASSLRDSADTQYF	TGTGCCAGCAGTTTACGGGACAGCGCGGATACGCAGTATTTT
TRBV3-1/TRBV3-2	NA	NA	TRBJ2-7	CASSQEDIYEQYF	TGTGCCAGCAGCCAAGAGGACATCTACGAGCAGTACTTC
TRBV29-1	NA	NA	TRBJ2-1	CSVEKGSSYNEQFF	TGCAGCGTTGAAAAAGGGAGCTCCTACAATGAGCAGTTCTTC
TRBV2	NA	NA	TRBJ2-1	CASSEFDGNEQFF	TGTGCCAGCAGTGAATTTGACGGCAATGAGCAGTTCTTC
TRBV5-1	NA	TRBD2	TRBJ2-1	CASESAGDNEQFF	TGCGCCAGTGAAAGCGCGGGGGACAATGAGCAGTTCTTC